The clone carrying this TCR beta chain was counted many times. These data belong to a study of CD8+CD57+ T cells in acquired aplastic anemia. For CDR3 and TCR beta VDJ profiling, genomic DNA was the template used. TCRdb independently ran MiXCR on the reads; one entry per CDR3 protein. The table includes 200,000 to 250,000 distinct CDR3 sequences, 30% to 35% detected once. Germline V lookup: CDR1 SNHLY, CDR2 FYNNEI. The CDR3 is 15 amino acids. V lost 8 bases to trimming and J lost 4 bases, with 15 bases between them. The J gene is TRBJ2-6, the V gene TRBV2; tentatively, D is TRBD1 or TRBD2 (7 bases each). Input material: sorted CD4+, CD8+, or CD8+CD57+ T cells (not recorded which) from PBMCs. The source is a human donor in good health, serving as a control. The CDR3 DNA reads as TGTGCCAGCGGGGAGGGGGCTAGAGGGGCCAACGTCCTGACTTTC. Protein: CASGEGARGANVLTF. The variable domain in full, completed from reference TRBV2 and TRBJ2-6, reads EPEVTQTPSHQVTQMGQEVILRCVPISNHLYFYWYRQILGQKVEFLVSFYNNEISEKSEIFDDQFSVERPDGSNFTLKIRSTKLEDSAMYFCASGEGARGANVLTFGAGSRLTVL.